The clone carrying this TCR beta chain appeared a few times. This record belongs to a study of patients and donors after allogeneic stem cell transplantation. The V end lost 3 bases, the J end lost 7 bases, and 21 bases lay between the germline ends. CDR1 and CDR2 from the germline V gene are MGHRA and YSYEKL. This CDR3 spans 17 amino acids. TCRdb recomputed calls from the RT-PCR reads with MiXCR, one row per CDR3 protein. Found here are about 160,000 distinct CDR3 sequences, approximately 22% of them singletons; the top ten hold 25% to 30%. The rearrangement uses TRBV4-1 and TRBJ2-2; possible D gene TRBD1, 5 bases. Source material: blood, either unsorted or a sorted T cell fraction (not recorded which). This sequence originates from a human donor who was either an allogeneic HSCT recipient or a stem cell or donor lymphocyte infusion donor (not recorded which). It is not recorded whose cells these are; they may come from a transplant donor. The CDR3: CASSHPLWQGDNGELFF. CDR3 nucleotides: TGCGCCAGCAGCCACCCCCTGTGGCAGGGTGATAACGGGGAGCTGTTTTTT.